These 16 T cell receptor beta chains share one sample of origin, sequenced in a study of T cell repertoires in cytomegalovirus infection. Via MiXCR, TCRdb re-called the reads, giving one row per CDR3 protein. The profile shows under 200,000 distinct CDR3 sequences, 8% to 10% of them singletons. The specimen was PBMCs. These receptors were collected from a human donor in good health (CMV status not recorded). Some clones in this sample may be carry-over from other donors' samples.

The V and J genes are TRBV7-2 and TRBJ1-6, with TRBD1 matching 7 bases. Germline assignment: CDR1 SGHTA and CDR2 FQGNSA. After removal of 5 bases from V and 5 bases from J, the junction contained 6 bases not matched to a gene. CDR3 length equals 15 residues. CDR3 amino acids: CASSPRGQNNSPLHF. As DNA, the CDR3 is TGTGCCAGCAGCCCCCGGGGACAGAATAATTCACCCCTCCACTTT.

Many counts were recorded for this clonotype. The V and J genes are TRBV7-2 and TRBJ2-7; TRBD1 might be the D (7 bases). Germline values: CDR1 SGHTA, CDR2 FQGNSA. CDR3 length: 15 residues. V shed 1 base and J shed 3 bases, with 13 bases lying between them. CDR3 amino acids: CASSLGGTALYEQYF. In DNA, the CDR3 is TGTGCCAGCAGCTTAGGCGGGACAGCCCTCTACGAGCAGTACTTC.

This clonotype came up many times. The chain employs TRBV5-6 and TRBJ1-1; no clear D gene. CDR3 length: 14 amino acids. Trimming left V 6 bases short and J 4 bases short, with 16 bases between. CDR1 and CDR2 (germline): SGHDT, YYEEEE. The CDR3 DNA follows: TGTGCCAGCATGGAGACCACATGGGGCACTGAAGCTTTCTTT. This encodes CASMETTWGTEAFF.

A remark on this clonotype: A read error is possible here, since a much larger clone lies one base away. The chain recombines TRBV11-2 with TRBJ2-7; the D gene is possibly TRBD1 (5 bases). This CDR3 is 13 amino acids long. The germline V gene has CDR1 SGHAT and CDR2 FQNNGV. As DNA, the CDR3 is TGTACCAGCAGCTTCGGAGACAGCTACGAGCAGTACTTC. It codes for CTSSFGDSYEQYF.

This clonotype turned up a few times. This chain joins TRBV12-3 or TRBV12-4 and TRBJ1-1; TRBD1 matches 8 bases. Germline trimming cut 5 bases from V and 2 bases from J; bases unmatched to any gene: 10. The CDR3 runs 16 residues. CDR3 loop: CASSPVSTGGNTEAFF. CDR3 nucleotides: TGTGCCAGCAGTCCCGTATCTACAGGGGGAAACACTGAAGCTTTCTTT.

This clonotype was seen a handful of times. The chain is built from TRBV5-1 and TRBJ2-3; 8 positions match TRBD1. Trimming removed 5 bases from V and 4 bases from J; junction bases left unmatched: 3. Germline loops: CDR1 SGHRS, CDR2 YFSETQ. The CDR3 contains 13 residues. In DNA, the CDR3 is TGCGCCAGCAGACAGGGGGTATCAGATACGCAGTATTTT. This sequence encodes CASRQGVSDTQYF.

At least ten counts were recorded for this clonotype. The rearrangement joins TRBV12-3 or TRBV12-4 to TRBJ2-2; 10 nucleotides match TRBD1. V was clipped by 6 bases and J by 3 bases; unmatched bases: 7. This CDR3 comprises 16 residues. This chain's CDR3 is CASSPGTGAYTGELFF. The DNA for the CDR3 is TGTGCCAGCAGCCCCGGGACAGGGGCGTACACCGGGGAGCTGTTTTTT.

This clonotype was counted ten times or more. The chain recombines TRBV7-2 with TRBJ1-1; no firm D call. The germline V and J ends were trimmed by 4 bases and 4 bases, with 13 bases remaining between them. CDR1 is SGHTA, CDR2 FQGNSA, per germline. The CDR3 is 14 residues long. The CDR3 DNA reads as TGTGCCAGCAGCTCGACCACCGGGAGCACTGAAGCTTTCTTT. Its translation is CASSSTTGSTEAFF.

This clonotype occurred many times. V gene TRBV10-3 combines with J gene TRBJ2-7, with TRBD1 matching over 9 bases. Germline V gene data show CDR1 as ENHRY and CDR2 as SYGVKD. CDR3 length equals 15 residues. After removal of 4 bases from V and 0 bases from J, the junction contained 4 bases not matched to a gene. The CDR3, as DNA: TGTGCCATCAGTGGAGGACAGGGGAGCTCCTACGAGCAGTACTTC. The encoded protein is CAISGGQGSSYEQYF.

This clonotype was picked up a small number of times. V is TRBV5-1 and J is TRBJ2-7; no reliable D call. The CDR3 has 12 residues. V lost 4 bases to trimming and J lost 5 bases, with 10 bases between them. In germline, CDR1 is SGHRS, CDR2 YFSETQ. The CDR3 is CASSPDGDEQYF. DNA for the CDR3: TGCGCCAGCAGCCCCGACGGCGACGAGCAGTACTTC.

At least ten counts were recorded for this clonotype. The chain joins TRBV6-1 to TRBJ1-5; the match to TRBD1 covers 8 bases. The CDR3 covers 16 residues. Unmatched junction bases numbered 9, after V lost 5 bases and J lost 3 bases. Germline V gives CDR1 MNHNS, CDR2 SASEGT. CDR3 sequence reads: CASSQSRQGNNQPQHF. CDR3 sequence (DNA): TGTGCCAGCAGTCAAAGCCGACAGGGGAACAATCAGCCCCAGCATTTT.

This clonotype was recorded a few times. The chain uses TRBV11-2 and TRBJ2-7; possible D gene TRBD1, 6 bases. Trimming stripped 1 base from V and 3 bases from J, with 13 bases between. CDR3 length: 15 residues. Looked up from germline, CDR1 is SGHAT and CDR2 is FQNNGV. In DNA, the CDR3 is TGTGCCAGCAGCTTAGTTCTGGGGGCCAGCTACGAGCAGTACTTC. Its translation is CASSLVLGASYEQYF.

V usage is TRBV5-1 and J usage is TRBJ1-5; D is uncertain. This CDR3 has 14 amino acids. CDR1 is SGHRS, CDR2 YFSETQ, per germline. Trimming took off 0 bases at V and 0 bases at J, with 4 bases between the two ends. In nucleotides, the CDR3 is TGCGCCAGCAGCTTGGAGGGTAGCAATCAGCCCCAGCATTTT. It specifies CASSLEGSNQPQHF.

The chain links TRBV28 to TRBJ2-5; 7 bases map to TRBD1. V gave up 2 bases and J gave up 2 bases; unmatched junction bases: 5. CDR1 and CDR2 (germline): MDHEN, SYDVKM. This CDR3 spans 15 amino acids. CDR3 bases: TGTGCCAGCAGTTTACCTGGGACAGATCAAGAGACCCAGTACTTC. It yields the protein CASSLPGTDQETQYF.

The CDR3 region is CASSRQTKSNQPQHF. The CDR3 DNA sequence: TGTGCCAGCAGTAGACAGACGAAGAGCAATCAGCCCCAGCATTTT. The V gene is TRBV4-2, the J gene TRBJ1-5; D may be TRBD1 (5 bases). The CDR3 is 15 amino acids. CDR1 LGHNA and CDR2 YNFKEQ come from the germline V gene. Trimming cost V 6 bases and J 1 base, with 13 bases left between them.

J is TRBJ2-7 and V is TRBV20-1, with D perhaps TRBD2 (5 bases). The germline gives CDR1 DFQATT, CDR2 SNEGSKA (reference sequence). There are 15 residues in the CDR3. Trimming removed 5 bases from V and 1 base from J, with 18 bases in between. The CDR3 DNA reads TGCAGTGCTGGTCGGGCCCAGCGGAATTCCTACGAGCAGTACTTC. It is translated as CSAGRAQRNSYEQYF.